Shown below are 11 T cell receptor beta chains from a single sample sequenced in a study of blood T cell repertoires in COVID-19. Using immunoSEQ multiplex PCR, the repertoire was profiled, and TCRdb retains in-frame clones only, with some absent. Seen here are approximately 130,000 clones, 87% observed once, and the top ten hold 2.5%. Sequenced material: peripheral blood. The receptors derive from a man over 45 with active COVID-19.

J is TRBJ1-3 and V is TRBV25-1; D is perhaps TRBD1 (5 bases). The CDR3 sequence is 14 residues long. The V gene's germline CDR1 is MGHDK and CDR2 SYGVNS. The V and J ends lost 2 bases and 0 bases respectively, with 5 bases between them. The CDR3 DNA sequence: TGTGCCAGCAGTGAAACAGGCTCTGGAAACACCATATATTTT. Its translation is CASSETGSGNTIYF.

In DNA form, the CDR3 reads TGTGCCAGCAGTTTATCCTGGACAGGGTCGCTCGGCTATGGCTACACCTTC. It is translated as CASSLSWTGSLGYGYTF. This rearrangement joins TRBV28 to TRBJ1-2; 8 bases line up with TRBD1. The germline gives CDR1 MDHEN, CDR2 SYDVKM. The trim removed 1 base at V and 4 bases at J, leaving 11 bases unmatched. CDR3 length equals 17 residues.

The rearrangement uses TRBV12-5 and TRBJ2-2; TRBD1 agrees at 12 bases. The CDR3 consists of 15 residues. The V and J ends lost 7 bases and 7 bases, in that order; junction bases with no gene match: 7. Germline values: CDR1 LGHNT, CDR2 FRNRAP. The CDR3 loop is CASAGDRGLGGELFF. The CDR3 DNA reads TGTGCTAGTGCCGGGGACAGGGGGCTCGGCGGGGAGCTGTTTTTT.

The V and J genes are TRBV27 and TRBJ1-5; a possible D gene is TRBD1 (5 bases). V dropped 0 bases and J dropped 3 bases, with 12 bases sitting between them. The CDR3 covers 16 residues. Germline V lookup: CDR1 MNHEY, CDR2 SMNVEV (reference sequence). The CDR3 DNA sequence: TGTGCCAGCAGTTTATCGGGGCTTGGCTTCAATCAGCCCCAGCATTTT. As protein: CASSLSGLGFNQPQHF.

The chain employs TRBV11-2 and TRBJ2-7, with 8 nucleotides matching TRBD2. Trimming cost V 5 bases and J 7 bases; bases outside gene matches: 13. There are 15 residues in the CDR3. Germline V gene lookup returns CDR1 SGHAT and CDR2 FQNNGV. CDR3 loop: CASSVTGIGRGEQYF. CDR3 bases: TGTGCCAGCAGCGTCACAGGAATCGGGAGGGGGGAGCAGTACTTC.

The rearrangement uses TRBV19 and TRBJ1-1; 7 bases fit TRBD1. This CDR3 is 13 amino acids long. Germline assignment: CDR1 LNHDA and CDR2 SQIVND (reference sequence). Trimming removed 3 bases from V and 7 bases from J; junction bases left unmatched: 5. CDR3 nucleotides: TGTGCCAGTAGTATCGAGGGGGCGTTTGAAGCTTTCTTT. Its translation is CASSIEGAFEAFF.

The V gene is TRBV3-1 (or the pseudogene TRBV3-2), the J gene TRBJ1-1, with a weak D call TRBD1 (5 bases). V was cut by 5 bases and J by 1 base, with 14 bases left in between. Germline V lookup: CDR1 LGHDT, CDR2 YNNKEL (reference sequence). CDR3 length equals 15 residues. CDR3 sequence reads: CASSDRGVGNTEAFF. The CDR3 DNA is TGTGCCAGCAGCGACCGGGGGGTAGGGAACACTGAAGCTTTCTTT.

This chain's CDR3 is CASSLEQRGGEQFF. The CDR3 coding sequence is TGTGCCAGCAGCTTAGAACAGCGAGGGGGTGAGCAGTTCTTC. The V and J genes are TRBV7-2 and TRBJ2-1, with a weak D call TRBD1 (6 bases). Deletions cut 1 base from V and 9 bases from J, with 13 bases between. Germline lookup yields CDR1 SGHTA and CDR2 FQGNSA. The CDR3 has 14 amino acids.

In its sample, this clone was seen once. The chain links TRBV11-3 to TRBJ2-7, with D tentatively TRBD2 (6 bases). CDR1 is SGHNT and CDR2 is YENEEA in the germline V gene. This CDR3 is 15 amino acids long. The V gene lost 1 base and the J gene lost 6 bases, with 16 bases spanning the gap. The CDR3 DNA is TGTGCCAGCAGCTTAGGCGGGGTCCCCAAGGGCGAGCAGTACTTC. It translates to CASSLGGVPKGEQYF.

The chain recombines TRBV7-9 with TRBJ1-2; perhaps TRBD1 as D (5 bases). V shed 4 bases and J shed 5 bases, with 20 bases lying between them. CDR3 length: 16 amino acids. CDR1 SEHNR and CDR2 FQNEAQ come from the germline V gene (reference sequence). As DNA, the CDR3 is TGTGCCAGCAGCTCTATGAAGGGGCCCCTTGGGTATGGCTACACCTTC. As protein: CASSSMKGPLGYGYTF.

This chain joins TRBV11-2 and TRBJ2-3; TRBD2 matches 11 bases. Germline V gene lookup returns CDR1 SGHAT and CDR2 FQNNGV. V shed 4 bases and J 10 bases; nucleotides not matched to a gene: 10. The CDR3 loop spans 15 amino acids. The CDR3 spells CASSSPRGLAGAQYF. The CDR3 nucleotides are TGTGCCAGCAGCTCCCCTCGCGGACTAGCGGGCGCGCAGTATTTT.